These 28 T cell receptor beta chains were sequenced from one sample in a study of CD8 T cell repertoires and HIV-1 epitope variants (dated by TCRdb to the early 2020s). Receptor libraries were prepared by the immunoSEQ multiplex PCR assay. What TCRdb holds here is the immuneACCESS table cut down to in-frame rearrangements. Part of the clones is not present; checked against another copy, under half of the missing clones reflect an unresolved V gene, and the others are unexplained. The sample table holds 4,000 to 5,000 clones, of which about 70% were seen once. The biggest ten clones account for 43% of the sample. No antigen is known for these receptors. The sequencing input was cultured CD8+ T cells derived from PBMCs. The source is a male donor with HIV.

V usage is TRBV2 and J usage is TRBJ2-5, with TRBD2 as a possible D gene (6 bases). Germline V gene lookup returns CDR1 SNHLY and CDR2 FYNNEI. Trimming removed 7 bases from V and 5 bases from J, with 20 bases in between. The CDR3 totals 15 residues. For the CDR3, the DNA is TGTGCCAGCACGCCGACTGGAGGGGTCGGCGAGACCCAGTACTTC. Translating gives CASTPTGGVGETQYF.

The chain links TRBV5-5 to TRBJ2-2; TRBD2 might be the D (6 bases). Trimming shortened V by 2 bases and J by 6 bases, and 11 bases separated the two germline ends. This CDR3 is 14 amino acids long. Per germline, CDR1 SGHKS and CDR2 YYEKEE (reference sequence). The CDR3 loop reads CASSLWGDSGELFF. The CDR3 DNA is TGTGCCAGCAGCTTATGGGGGGACTCCGGGGAGCTGTTTTTT.

This clone has more than one count but fewer than ten. The chain joins TRBV6-1 to TRBJ2-7, with a tentative D call TRBD1 (6 bases). The CDR3 extends over 14 amino acids. Trimming stripped 4 bases from V and 3 bases from J, with 13 bases between. CDR1 is MNHNS, CDR2 SASEGT, per germline. CDR3 residues: CASSARDNGYEQYF. The CDR3 DNA follows: TGTGCCAGCAGTGCTCGGGACAACGGCTACGAGCAGTACTTC.

The chain is built from TRBV14 and TRBJ2-3; the D gene could be TRBD1 or TRBD2 (5 bases each). The V and J ends lost 3 bases and 5 bases respectively, with 21 bases between them. CDR1 and CDR2 (germline): SGHDN, FVKESK. The CDR3 covers 17 residues. CDR3 residues: CASSHPQTGARLDTQYF. The DNA of the CDR3 is TGTGCCAGCAGCCATCCCCAAACCGGGGCTAGGTTAGATACGCAGTATTTT.

This chain connects TRBV7-3 to TRBJ2-5, with D maybe TRBD2 (6 bases). Trimming took off 0 bases at V and 4 bases at J, with 9 bases between the two ends. CDR1 and CDR2 from the germline V gene are SGHTA and FQGTGA. The CDR3 loop spans 14 amino acids. CDR3: CASSLTVGGETQYF. CDR3 DNA: TGTGCCAGCAGCTTAACAGTCGGGGGAGAGACCCAGTACTTC. Full variable domain (remainder filled in from reference TRBV7-3 and TRBJ2-5): GAGVSQTPSNKVTEKGKYVELRCDPISGHTALYWYRQSLGQGPEFLIYFQGTGAADDSGLPNDRFFAVRPEGSVSTLKIQRTERGDSAVYLCASSLTVGGETQYFGPGTRLLVL.

In this sample, this clone turned up a few times. This chain connects TRBV6-5 to TRBJ1-1; tentatively, D is TRBD1 (5 bases). The CDR3 has 16 amino acids. CDR1 and CDR2 from the germline V gene are MNHEY and SVGAGI. The V end lost 4 bases, the J end lost 1 base, and 16 bases lay between the germline ends. The CDR3 DNA follows: TGTGCCAGCAGTTGGAACCGGGGACTTACGAACACTGAAGCTTTCTTT. Protein sequence: CASSWNRGLTNTEAFF.

The J gene is TRBJ2-7, the V gene TRBV5-5; 11 bases map to TRBD2. After removal of 0 bases from V and 2 bases from J, the junction contained 16 bases not matched to a gene. The germline V gene encodes CDR1 SGHKS and CDR2 YYEKEE (reference sequence). This CDR3 is 20 amino acids long. The DNA for the CDR3 is TGTGCCAGCAGCTTGGCCATAGGACTAGCGGGTGCCCCTACCCCCTACGAGCAGTACTTC. It yields the protein CASSLAIGLAGAPTPYEQYF. Full variable domain (missing parts from reference TRBV5-5 and TRBJ2-7): DAGVTQSPTHLIKTRGQQVTLRCSPISGHKSVSWYQQVLGQGPQFIFQYYEKEERGRGNFPDRFSARQFPNYSSELNVNALLLGDSALYLCASSLAIGLAGAPTPYEQYFGPGTRLTVT.

V and J are TRBV27 and TRBJ2-7; 7 bases are shared with TRBD1. V lost 6 bases, J lost 2 bases, and 7 bases stayed unmatched. This CDR3 is 14 amino acids long. Germline V gene lookup returns CDR1 MNHEY and CDR2 SMNVEV (reference sequence). CDR3 in amino acids: CASSLTQGAYEQYF. The CDR3 nucleotides read TGTGCCAGCAGCCTAACTCAGGGGGCCTACGAGCAGTACTTC.

This clone was recorded a few times. CDR3 sequence: CASSFRRTGELFF. CDR3 nucleotides: TGTGCCAGCAGCTTTAGAAGGACCGGGGAGCTGTTTTTT. This rearrangement joins TRBV11-3 to TRBJ2-2, with D hard to call. Germline CDR1 is SGHNT and CDR2 is YENEEA. This CDR3 is 13 amino acids long. V dropped 3 bases and J dropped 5 bases, with 7 bases sitting between them.

The gene calls are TRBV6-1 and TRBJ2-1, with TRBD2 matching over 11 bases. Trimming cost V 3 bases and J 4 bases; bases outside gene matches: 5. The CDR3 extends over 16 amino acids. Germline assignment: CDR1 MNHNS and CDR2 SASEGT. The DNA of the CDR3 is TGTGCCAGCAGTGAGTGGCTAGCGGGAGGTTACAATGAGCAGTTCTTC. Translation gives CASSEWLAGGYNEQFF.

The chain combines TRBV19 with TRBJ1-4, with D maybe TRBD1 (6 bases). CDR1 is LNHDA, CDR2 SQIVND, per germline (reference sequence). The germline V and J ends were trimmed by 5 bases and 6 bases, with 16 bases remaining between them. The CDR3 length is 15 residues. CDR3 DNA sequence: TGTGCCAGTAGTCCAACAGGGTCGGCGGATGAAAAACTGTTTTTT. Translation: CASSPTGSADEKLFF.

The chain has TRBV4-3 and TRBJ1-1; maybe TRBD1 (5 bases). Trimming stripped 0 bases from V and 3 bases from J, with 17 bases between. This CDR3 has 17 residues. The germline V gene encodes CDR1 LGHNA and CDR2 YSLEER. The CDR3 reads CASSQDQDGGGYTEAFF. CDR3 DNA sequence: TGCGCCAGCAGCCAAGATCAAGATGGGGGGGGGTACACTGAAGCTTTCTTT.

By frequency in the sample, this clone is medium-sized. The CDR3 DNA reads as TGCGCCAGCAGCTTATACAGCGGGACCACAAGCTCCTACGAGCAGTACTTC. Its protein is CASSLYSGTTSSYEQYF. The V and J genes are TRBV5-1 and TRBJ2-7; 7 bases fit TRBD2. CDR1 SGHRS and CDR2 YFSETQ come from the germline V gene. The CDR3 runs 17 residues. The J segment lost 0 bases and the V segment lost 2 bases, leaving 11 bases of the junction unmatched.

The chain uses TRBV7-2 and TRBJ1-2, with TRBD1 identical over 7 bases. The CDR3 length is 14 residues. V lost 1 base, J lost 7 bases, and 6 bases stayed unmatched. CDR1 and CDR2 (germline): SGHTA, FQGNSA. CDR3 bases: TGTGCCAGCAGCTTAGGGGCCAACAGGGGTGGCTACACCTTC. This gives the protein CASSLGANRGGYTF.

The V gene is TRBV19, the J gene TRBJ1-2, with 7 bases lining up with TRBD1. V trimming: 7 bases; J trimming: 6 bases; junction bases outside the gene matches: 20. CDR1 and CDR2 (germline): LNHDA, SQIVND (reference sequence). This CDR3 region has 17 residues. The CDR3 sequence: CASTYSGTAPIPHGYTF. The CDR3, as DNA: TGTGCCAGTACTTACTCCGGGACAGCGCCGATACCCCATGGCTACACCTTC.

The V call is TRBV4-3, the J call TRBJ1-1; no definite D call. Trimming shortened V by 1 base and J by 1 base, and 10 bases separated the two germline ends. CDR1 is LGHNA and CDR2 is YSLEER in the germline V gene. This CDR3 has 15 amino acids. CDR3 amino acids: CASSQGVISNTEAFF. CDR3 bases: TGCGCCAGCAGCCAAGGGGTTATCTCGAACACTGAAGCTTTCTTT.

The chain couples TRBV2 to TRBJ1-2; 10 positions match TRBD1. V was pared by 6 bases and J by 0 bases, with 1 base of the junction left unmatched. The CDR3 length is 14 residues. Germline V gene data show CDR1 as SNHLY and CDR2 as FYNNEI. CDR3 sequence: CASRGTGANYGYTF. In nucleotides, the CDR3 is TGTGCCAGCAGGGGGACAGGGGCTAACTATGGCTACACCTTC.

This chain uses TRBV2 with TRBJ2-1; 11 nucleotides align to TRBD1. The trim removed 6 bases at V and 8 bases at J, leaving 9 bases unmatched. The germline CDR1 and CDR2 sequences are SNHLY and FYNNEI. CDR3 length: 15 residues. The CDR3 DNA reads TGTGCCAGCAGAGGGACAGGGGGGCGGATGGATGAGCAGTTCTTC. Protein sequence: CASRGTGGRMDEQFF.

The chain has TRBV6-5 and TRBJ1-1; D call uncertain. This CDR3 is built from 12 residues. Germline CDR1 MNHEY, CDR2 SVGAGI. V lost 0 bases, J lost 2 bases, and 1 base lay in between. DNA for the CDR3: TGTGCCAGCAGTTACTCCAACACTGAAGCTTTCTTT. As protein: CASSYSNTEAFF.

The chain employs TRBV5-1 and TRBJ2-5; either TRBD1 or TRBD2 may fit D (7 bases each). The J call may be in error: the DNA end matches TRBJ2-7 better. The CDR3 runs to 15 residues. CDR1 SGHRS and CDR2 YFSETQ come from the germline V gene. Here the CDR3 DNA reads TGCGCCAGCAGCTTGGCCTGGGAGGGGGCAAGCGAGCAGTACTTC. Translation gives CASSLAWEGASEQYF.

The chain has TRBV11-2 and TRBJ2-2; D is ambiguous. The CDR3 has 12 amino acids. V was pared by 5 bases and J by 5 bases, with 6 bases between. CDR1 is SGHAT, CDR2 FQNNGV, per germline. CDR3 residues: CASSPETGELFF. Here the CDR3 DNA reads TGTGCCAGCAGCCCAGAGACCGGGGAGCTGTTTTTT.

The V gene is TRBV27, the J gene TRBJ2-1, with TRBD2 matching 8 bases. The V and J ends lost 0 bases and 2 bases, in that order; junction bases with no gene match: 3. Germline V gene data show CDR1 as MNHEY and CDR2 as SMNVEV (reference sequence). The CDR3 contains 16 residues. CDR3 in amino acids: CASSLSAGGTYNEQFF. CDR3 sequence (DNA): TGTGCCAGCAGTTTATCGGCGGGGGGAACCTACAATGAGCAGTTCTTC.

This rearrangement joins TRBV27 to TRBJ2-2, with 13 bases identical to TRBD2. Germline V lookup: CDR1 MNHEY, CDR2 SMNVEV (reference sequence). This CDR3 has 19 residues. Trimming at V came to 6 bases and at J to 0 bases, leaving 10 bases not matched to a gene. This CDR3 reads CASSTQLAGGLSNTGELFF. In DNA, the CDR3 is TGTGCCAGCAGCACCCAACTAGCGGGGGGGCTTTCGAACACCGGGGAGCTGTTTTTT.

The CDR3 region has the DNA TGTGCCAGCAGTCATTACGAGCAGTACTTC. It codes for CASSHYEQYF. This chain joins TRBV11-2 and TRBJ2-5; D gene ambiguous. The J call could be wrong; TRBJ2-7 is a better fit for the DNA end. Per the germline V gene, CDR1 is SGHAT and CDR2 is FQNNGV. The CDR3 length is 10 residues.

This sequence joins TRBV4-1 and TRBJ1-1; tentative D call: TRBD1 (5 bases). The CDR3 is made up of 16 amino acids. V was clipped by 2 bases and J by 1 base, with 14 bases between them. Germline V lookup: CDR1 MGHRA, CDR2 YSYEKL. CDR3 amino acids: CASSQPTMGRNTEAFF. CDR3 in DNA: TGCGCCAGCAGCCAACCCACGATGGGGCGGAACACTGAAGCTTTCTTT.

The J gene is TRBJ2-1, the V gene TRBV7-6, with TRBD2 identical over 11 bases. There are 15 residues in the CDR3. In germline, CDR1 is SGHVS, CDR2 FNYEAQ. Trimming at V came to 2 bases and at J to 6 bases, leaving 3 bases not matched to a gene. The CDR3: CASSLLAGGFNEQFF. The CDR3 bases are TGTGCCAGCAGCTTACTAGCGGGGGGATTCAATGAGCAGTTCTTC. Drawing the rest from reference TRBV7-6 and TRBJ2-1, the complete variable domain is GAGVSQSPRYKVTKRGQDVALRCDPISGHVSLYWYRQALGQGPEFLTYFNYEAQQDKSGLPNDRFSAERPEGSISTLTIQRTEQRDSAMYRCASSLLAGGFNEQFFGPGTRLTVL.

The chain couples TRBV19 to TRBJ2-7; possibly TRBD1 or TRBD2 for D (6 bases each). The length of the CDR3 is 16 residues. V lost 9 bases and J lost 2, with 23 bases in between. Germline values: CDR1 LNHDA, CDR2 SQIVND (reference sequence). The CDR3 protein is CASPWGEHRDPYEQYF. The CDR3 coding sequence is TGTGCCAGCCCCTGGGGGGAACACAGGGATCCCTACGAGCAGTACTTC. The full variable domain, in which reference TRBV19 and TRBJ2-7 provide the parts outside the CDR3, is DGGITQSPKYLFRKEGQNVTLSCEQNLNHDAMYWYRQDPGQGLRLIYYSQIVNDFQKGDIAEGYSVSREKKESFPLTVTSAQKNPTAFYLCASPWGEHRDPYEQYFGPGTRLTVT.

This clone was found a few times. V is TRBV4-3 and J is TRBJ1-2, with D possibly TRBD1 on 6 matching bases. Germline assignment: CDR1 LGHNA and CDR2 YSLEER. The ends were cut back, 8 bases at V and 6 bases at J, with 13 bases in the middle. This CDR3 contains 12 residues. The CDR3 sequence is CASSGEVDGYTF. The CDR3 DNA reads TGCGCCAGCTCAGGGGAGGTTGATGGCTACACCTTC.